These 21 T cell receptor beta chains were sequenced from one sample in a study of T-cell reconstitution after alpha-beta-depleted transplantation in children. A library of TCRbeta sequences, prepared with unique molecular identifiers, was generated. MiXCR, run by TCRdb on the PCR reads, gives a single entry per CDR3 protein. The sample has just over 950,000 distinct CDR3 sequences, less than 30% seen once; the top ten hold approximately 30%. Sequences were derived from PBMCs, mostly from graft donor cells, sampled 360 days after TCRalphabeta/CD19-depleted stem cell transplant. Receptors were obtained from a boy younger than two who had a stem cell transplant for SCID, so the T cells may come from the graft donor.

The V call is TRBV20-1, the J call TRBJ1-2; possible D gene TRBD1, 5 bases. Trimming shortened V by 6 bases and J by 0 bases, and 11 bases separated the two germline ends. The V gene's germline CDR1 is DFQATT and CDR2 SNEGSKA (reference sequence). This CDR3 has 13 amino acids. In nucleotides, the CDR3 is TGCAGTGCCGTAGACAGTGCTAACTATGGCTACACCTTC. Protein product: CSAVDSANYGYTF.

The table lists this clonotype with many counts. This sequence joins TRBV9 and TRBJ2-2; D unresolved. CDR3 length: 15 residues. The germline V gene has CDR1 SGDLS and CDR2 YYNGEE. Trimming cost V 0 bases and J 6 bases, with 12 bases left between them. The CDR3 DNA sequence: TGTGCCAGCAGCGTAGAAACCGTTAGCCCCGGGGAGCTGTTTTTT. Protein product: CASSVETVSPGELFF.

The genes are TRBV20-1 and TRBJ2-7; D remains ambiguous. CDR3 length equals 14 residues. Germline V gene data show CDR1 as DFQATT and CDR2 as SNEGSKA (reference sequence). The ends were cut back, 4 bases at V and 2 bases at J, with 15 bases in the middle. This chain's CDR3 is CSANGGLTPYEQYF. CDR3 in DNA: TGCAGTGCTAACGGCGGCCTTACCCCCTACGAGCAGTACTTC.

This sequence joins TRBV12-3 or TRBV12-4 and TRBJ1-5; TRBD1 matches at 9 bases. CDR3 length equals 13 residues. V shed 5 bases, J shed 15 bases, and the junction held 11 bases outside the gene matches. The CDR3, as DNA: TGTGCCAGCAGTAATGGACAGGGGACCCCCTGGCATTTT. Protein: CASSNGQGTPWHF.

The rearrangement links TRBV28 to TRBJ1-6; D is unclear. CDR1 MDHEN and CDR2 SYDVKM come from the germline V gene. Trimming shortened V by 7 bases and J by 3 bases, and 10 bases separated the two germline ends. The CDR3 has 14 residues. CDR3 nucleotides: TGTGCCAGCACCCTGTCACGCTATAATTCACCCCTCCACTTT. It translates to CASTLSRYNSPLHF.

The chain uses TRBV2 and TRBJ1-1; D is perhaps TRBD1 (6 bases). V gave up 5 bases and J gave up 5 bases, with 12 bases separating them. The CDR3 sequence is 13 residues long. CDR1 is SNHLY, CDR2 FYNNEI, per germline. The CDR3, as DNA: TGTGCCAGCAGTCCCGGACAGATTACTGAAGCTTTCTTT. It encodes CASSPGQITEAFF.

This clonotype was found a few times. V usage is TRBV24-1 and J usage is TRBJ2-3, with 11 bases aligning to TRBD1. CDR3 size: 16 residues. Germline CDR1 and CDR2: KGHDR and SFDVKD. Losses at the gene ends were 7 bases for V and 3 bases for J; bases not matched to a gene: 8. The CDR3 region is CATSPGTGGGTDTQYF. Written as DNA, the CDR3 is TGTGCCACCAGCCCAGGGACAGGGGGTGGTACAGATACGCAGTATTTT.

The chain couples TRBV13 to TRBJ2-3; no definite D call. Trimming removed 3 bases from V and 0 bases from J, with 13 bases in between. This CDR3 region has 16 residues. Germline V gives CDR1 PRHDT, CDR2 FYEKMQ (reference sequence). CDR3 in DNA: TGTGCCAGCAGCTTGGTGCGGAGCGAGAGCACAGATACGCAGTATTTT. Amino acid sequence: CASSLVRSESTDTQYF.

The table lists this clonotype with a few counts. The genes are TRBV5-1 and TRBJ2-5, with D possibly TRBD2 on 5 matching bases. Trimming removed 1 base from V and 1 base from J, with 14 bases in between. The CDR3 length is 16 residues. The germline V gene encodes CDR1 SGHRS and CDR2 YFSETQ. The CDR3 here is CASSLPHGGSQETQYF. The CDR3 region has the DNA TGCGCCAGCAGCTTGCCCCACGGAGGATCCCAAGAGACCCAGTACTTC.

This clonotype was seen only a few times. The gene calls are TRBV7-2 and TRBJ2-1, with 7 bases identical to TRBD2. J lost 5 bases, V lost 4 bases, and 8 bases had no gene match. This CDR3 is built from 15 residues. The germline gives CDR1 SGHTA, CDR2 FQGNSA. This CDR3 is CASSSLTSKDNEQFF. The CDR3 nucleotides read TGTGCCAGCAGCTCCCTGACTAGCAAGGACAATGAGCAGTTCTTC.

The CDR3 is CASSLDPAAAAYEQYF. For the CDR3, the DNA is TGTGCCAGCAGCTTAGATCCGGCAGCGGCAGCCTACGAGCAGTACTTC. The chain recombines TRBV11-2 with TRBJ2-7; the D gene is possibly TRBD2 (5 bases). Trimming removed 0 bases at V and 2 bases at J, with 14 bases between. The CDR3 is made up of 16 amino acids. Germline V gives CDR1 SGHAT, CDR2 FQNNGV.

This chain joins TRBV5-1 and TRBJ2-7; TRBD2 might be the D (5 bases). Germline values: CDR1 SGHRS, CDR2 YFSETQ. V dropped 5 bases and J dropped 6 bases, with 18 bases sitting between them. This CDR3 is built from 14 residues. The DNA for the CDR3 is TGCGCCAGCAGGATGGGTAGGGTAGAGGGCGAGCAGTACTTC. As protein: CASRMGRVEGEQYF. Supplemented by reference TRBV5-1 and TRBJ2-7, the full variable domain reads KAGVTQTPRYLIKTRGQQVTLSCSPISGHRSVSWYQQTPGQGLQFLFEYFSETQRNKGNFPGRFSGRQFSNSRSEMNVSTLELGDSALYLCASRMGRVEGEQYFGPGTRLTVT.

The chain carries TRBV20-1 and TRBJ2-1; TRBD1 is a possible D gene (6 bases). This CDR3 spans 15 amino acids. CDR1 and CDR2 from the germline V gene are DFQATT and SNEGSKA (reference sequence). V was cut by 3 bases and J by 10 bases, with 22 bases left in between. The CDR3 region is CSARRRDTDRGEQFF. Written as DNA, the CDR3 is TGCAGTGCTAGGCGCCGGGACACCGACCGGGGCGAGCAGTTCTTC.

V and J are TRBV13 and TRBJ2-3, with unresolved D. V was clipped by 0 bases and J by 0 bases, with 16 bases between them. The CDR3 has 18 residues. Germline V gene lookup returns CDR1 PRHDT and CDR2 FYEKMQ (reference sequence). CDR3 protein: CASSLGVTSTRSTDTQYF. As DNA, the CDR3 is TGTGCCAGCAGCTTAGGAGTGACCTCAACGAGAAGCACAGATACGCAGTATTTT.

This clonotype appeared a single time. The rearrangement uses TRBV29-1 and TRBJ2-1; 7 nucleotides line up with TRBD1. CDR3 size: 13 residues. The V and J ends lost 2 bases and 8 bases, in that order; junction bases with no gene match: 6. Germline CDR1 and CDR2: SQVTM and ANQGSEA. The CDR3 bases are TGCAGCGTTGAACTACAGGGGATGGATGAGCAGTTCTTC. Protein sequence: CSVELQGMDEQFF.

V gene TRBV7-6 combines with J gene TRBJ1-1; maybe TRBD1 (6 bases). In germline, CDR1 is SGHVS, CDR2 FNYEAQ. The ends were cut back, 5 bases at V and 1 base at J, with 14 bases in the middle. The CDR3 extends over 15 amino acids. The CDR3 bases are TGTGCCAGCAGCCCAAACAGGGCTTGGAACACTGAAGCTTTCTTT. Translation: CASSPNRAWNTEAFF.

The chain links TRBV20-1 to TRBJ1-6; possibly TRBD1 for D (5 bases). In germline, CDR1 is DFQATT, CDR2 SNEGSKA (reference sequence). CDR3 length: 15 residues. Deletions cut 7 bases from V and 6 bases from J, with 19 bases between. The CDR3 DNA reads as TGCAGTGTTGCGGGGCCTCACCCCGGTAATTCACCCCTCCACTTT. As protein: CSVAGPHPGNSPLHF.

This clonotype was detected only a few times. CDR3 bases: TGTGCCAGCTCACCACGGCAGCCTACTGAAAAACTGTTTTTT. Its protein product is CASSPRQPTEKLFF. The V and J genes are TRBV18 and TRBJ1-4; D is unresolved. CDR1 and CDR2 from the germline V gene are KGHSH and LQKENI. The CDR3 extends over 14 amino acids. The V gene lost 1 base and the J gene lost 7 bases, with 10 bases spanning the gap.

The chain couples TRBV5-1 to TRBJ2-3; 8 bases map to TRBD1. CDR1 and CDR2 (germline): SGHRS, YFSETQ. V shed 4 bases, J shed 4 bases, and the junction held 17 bases outside the gene matches. The CDR3 runs 18 residues. The DNA for the CDR3 is TGCGCCAGCAGCCGGAATGGAGCCGGGACAGGCTTAGCAGATACGCAGTATTTT. This codes for CASSRNGAGTGLADTQYF.

This clonotype was detected only a few times. V usage is TRBV18 and J usage is TRBJ2-7; TRBD1 matches at 8 bases. Trimming took 4 bases from V and 6 from J; bases not matched to a gene: 5. CDR3 length: 13 amino acids. CDR1 and CDR2 (germline): KGHSH, LQKENI. This chain's CDR3 is CASSLGQGTEQYF. CDR3 DNA sequence: TGTGCCAGCTCACTCGGACAGGGCACCGAGCAGTACTTC.

The V call is TRBV5-1, the J call TRBJ2-5; 8 bases are shared with TRBD2. The CDR3 spans 16 residues. J was trimmed by 0 bases and V by 1 base; bases with no gene match: 5. Per germline, CDR1 SGHRS and CDR2 YFSETQ. The CDR3 DNA is TGCGCCAGCAGCTTGCGGGGGGGGCTGTACCAAGAGACCCAGTACTTC. Its protein product is CASSLRGGLYQETQYF.